This TCR beta chain appears in the sequencing data of a study of a mutant IDH1 vaccine in newly diagnosed glioma (TCRdb year 2021). Turning to the overall study: Vaccination began 4-6 weeks after radiotherapy alone, or alongside temozolomide cycles in the chemotherapy-containing groups. Of the approximately 33 treated patients, 62.5% were male and around 40% were female, and a mean age of 40.4 years was recorded. Before enrollment, patients had received standard therapy of radiotherapy alone, temozolomide alone, or radiochemotherapy with temozolomide; most received the combination. The week-35 safety follow-up was designated visit V12, and the week-47 end of study was designated visit V13. Peripheral blood was collected at six visits: V03 (baseline), V05, V07, V10, V12 and V13. Longitudinal TCRB deep sequencing was done for about two dozen treated patients, wherever samples were available for exploratory analyses. Study-wide findings and limitations: Changes in the top peripheral T cell clonotypes picked up by TCRB sequencing did not appear to be linked to pseudoprogression. Selection of PBMC samples for TCRB deep sequencing was based on availability. Immune responses induced by the vaccine were seen in roughly 95% of patients across multiple MHC alleles. The authors noted that analyses of patient blood samples could not be reproduced because of sample limitations.

Note on this clone: Its antigen is not yet known. Base qualities are not at hand, and no much larger clone is one base apart.

Library construction relied on the immunoSEQ multiplex PCR assay. Rearranged TCR beta chain sequences were amplified using the hsTCRB Kit according to the manufacturer's protocol. An Illumina MiSeq was used to sequence the TCRB libraries. Regarding the original processing steps: The kit vendor's proprietary platform handled demultiplexing, trimming and gene mapping. The source is immuneACCESS, and TCRdb retained only in-frame sequences with V and J called. Part of the clones is not carried over; for the studies checked, unresolved V genes explain less than half of this, and the remainder is unexplained. V and J calls and clone size are as listed in that table; D and trimming were resolved from the DNA. This sample has tens of thousands of clones in its table, and around 81% of those were observed once. The ten most abundant clones make up 4.5% to 5.5% of the sample. Including cysteine and phenylalanine, the CDR3 has 13 amino acids. Only the CDR3 DNA is retained, 39 bases long and in frame from the first base. Reading the germline V gene (reference sequence) gives CDR1 SEHNR and CDR2 FQNEAQ. V is cut by 5 bases and J by 8 bases, and the space between the germline ends is 15 bases.

This specimen's time point label, per the study, means: week 35, safety follow-up. Each vaccine dose, consisting of 300 ug of a 20-mer mutant IDH1 peptide in Montanide, was administered subcutaneously with topical imiquimod. Patients received eight vaccinations in weeks 1, 3, 5, 7, 11, 15, 19 and 23, corresponding to visits V03 through V10. All donors had newly diagnosed IDH1-mutant astrocytomas of WHO grade 3 or 4 that showed loss of nuclear ATRX. The samples were drawn from NOA16, a multicentre, single-arm, open-label phase I trial in Germany that tested a mutant IDH1 peptide vaccine in humans for the first time. Genomic DNA for TCRB sequencing was extracted from EDTA blood using the DNeasy Blood and Tissue Kit.

The sample in question was PBMCs, obtained from a glioma patient whose treatment included an IDH1 peptide vaccine. This clonotype was obtained from a woman in her thirties or forties with glioma. Some clones in this sample may be carry-over from other donors' samples. Rearrangement joined TRBV7-9 to TRBJ1-1; TRBD1 is a possible D gene, resting on 6 matching bases. The base sequence is TGTGCCAGCAGCCGAAGTGCCGGGACAGAAGCTTTCTTT. The translation is CASSRSAGTEAFF.